A selection of T cell receptor beta chains follows, all from one sample in a study of blood T cell repertoires in COVID-19. This table comes from immunoSEQ multiplex PCR, and its TCRdb copy is limited to in-frame clones, with some not included. The table includes about 45,000 clones, roughly 80% detected once. Sequenced material: peripheral blood. These receptors originate from a human donor in a cohort sampled during active COVID-19. The CDR3 runs from the conserved cysteine through the conserved F or W. The D gene is left open where the match is weak. Only part of the rows carry a size: once, few, many, or a class if the clone is expanded.

v_gene	abundance	d_gene	j_gene	CDR3aa	CDR3nt
TRBV9	-	-	TRBJ2-5	CASSVDMREEETQYF	TGTGCCAGCAGCGTAGACATGAGGGAGGAAGAGACCCAGTACTTC
TRBV27	-	-	TRBJ2-3	CASSLFGSGGTQYF	TGTGCCAGCAGTTTATTTGGCTCCGGGGGTACGCAGTATTTT
TRBV2	-	-	TRBJ2-3	CASGRRGTSTDTQYF	TGTGCCAGCGGACGCAGGGGGACTAGCACAGATACGCAGTATTTT
TRBV9	-	TRBD2	TRBJ2-5	CASSVAPSGLAGLDRKTQYF	TGTGCCAGCAGCGTAGCTCCTTCTGGACTAGCGGGTCTGGATCGGAAGACCCAGTACTTC
TRBV18	-	TRBD2	TRBJ2-1	CASSPERGAYNEQFF	TGTGCCAGCTCACCAGAGCGGGGGGCCTACAATGAGCAGTTCTTC
TRBV4-1	-	TRBD1	TRBJ1-2	CASSAYSGGGNYGYTF	TGCGCCAGCAGTGCCTACTCAGGGGGCGGGAACTATGGCTACACCTTC
TRBV28	-	-	TRBJ2-7	CASIRAGDEQYF	TGTGCCAGCATTCGGGCAGGGGATGAGCAGTACTTC
TRBV7-9	-	TRBD1	TRBJ1-2	CASSREDRGVYTF	TGTGCCAGCAGCCGAGAGGACAGGGGCGTCTACACCTTC
TRBV5-5	-	TRBD2	TRBJ2-1	CASSLRERGYNEQFF	TGTGCCAGCAGCTTGAGGGAGCGGGGTTACAATGAGCAGTTCTTC
TRBV5-1	-	TRBD2	TRBJ2-1	CASSPGLAGDNEQFF	TGCGCCAGCAGCCCGGGACTAGCGGGAGACAATGAGCAGTTCTTC
TRBV6-2/TRBV6-3	-	TRBD2	TRBJ2-5	CASSLPRREAVETQYF	TGTGCCAGCAGTTTACCCCGGCGGGAGGCGGTTGAGACCCAGTACTTC
TRBV28	-	-	TRBJ2-4	CASSLPGANIQYF	TGTGCCAGCAGTTTACCGGGAGCGAACATTCAGTACTTC
TRBV2	-	-	TRBJ1-2	CASTHPRFGYTF	TGTGCCAGCACCCACCCCCGGTTTGGCTACACCTTC
TRBV11-2	few	-	TRBJ1-1	CASSLKQNTEAFF	TGTGCCAGCAGCTTAAAACAGAACACTGAAGCTTTCTTT
TRBV10-2	few	-	TRBJ2-7	CASSLTPTYEQYF	TGCGCCAGCAGTTTGACTCCTACCTACGAGCAGTACTTC
TRBV18	few	-	TRBJ1-1	CASSPTENTEAFF	TGTGCCAGCTCCCCGACAGAGAACACTGAAGCTTTCTTT
TRBV28	-	TRBD2	TRBJ2-7	CATGGAGASIDEQYF	TGTGCCACCGGGGGGGCGGGAGCCAGTATCGACGAGCAGTACTTC
TRBV3-1/TRBV3-2	-	-	TRBJ2-1	CASSTRAGRIYNEQFF	TGTGCCAGCAGCACAAGGGCGGGACGAATCTACAATGAGCAGTTCTTC
TRBV10-1	-	TRBD1	TRBJ1-2	CASRETGQGAYSDQSPNYGYTF	TGCGCCAGCAGGGAAACAGGACAGGGAGCTTATTCGGATCAAAGCCCTAACTATGGCTACACCTTC
TRBV12-3/TRBV12-4	-	-	TRBJ1-1	CASSLEERSGAFF	TGTGCCAGCAGTTTAGAGGAGAGAAGTGGAGCTTTCTTT
TRBV6-4	-	TRBD2	TRBJ2-1	CASSVLAGGDNEQFF	TGTGCCAGCAGTGTACTTGCGGGAGGGGACAATGAGCAGTTCTTC
TRBV7-3	-	TRBD2	TRBJ2-3	CASSLKGQGLREGLDTQYF	TGTGCCAGCAGCTTAAAAGGGCAGGGGTTGCGGGAGGGCCTGGATACGCAGTATTTT
TRBV19	-	-	TRBJ1-5	CASSRGRESQPQHF	TGTGCCAGTAGCCGGGGCCGGGAGAGTCAGCCCCAGCATTTT
TRBV5-1	-	TRBD1	TRBJ2-1	CASSQTGTGGFGEQFF	TGCGCCAGCAGCCAGACCGGGACAGGGGGCTTTGGTGAGCAGTTCTTC
TRBV7-2	-	-	TRBJ2-7	CASSLTTPGYEQYF	TGTGCCAGCAGCTTAACTACACCCGGATACGAGCAGTACTTC
TRBV5-1	-	-	TRBJ1-1	CASSIEMDTEAFF	TGCGCCAGCAGCATCGAGATGGACACTGAAGCTTTCTTT
TRBV5-6	-	-	TRBJ2-7	CASSLPGASSYEQYF	TGTGCCAGCAGCTTGCCTGGGGCGAGCTCCTACGAGCAGTACTTC
TRBV11-3	-	TRBD2	TRBJ2-5	CASSKVGTRQETQYF	TGTGCCAGCAGCAAAGTGGGGACTAGGCAAGAGACCCAGTACTTC
TRBV18	-	TRBD2	TRBJ2-2	CASSPPGLAGGTGELFF	TGTGCCAGCTCACCACCCGGACTAGCGGGAGGGACCGGGGAGCTGTTTTTT
TRBV11-2	-	TRBD2	TRBJ2-2	CASSTGGGATGELFF	TGTGCCAGCAGCACCGGGGGGGGCGCTACCGGGGAGCTGTTTTTT
TRBV14	once	-	TRBJ2-5	CASSPQGGEETQYF	TGTGCCAGCAGCCCACAGGGTGGTGAGGAGACCCAGTACTTC
TRBV4-3	-	-	TRBJ2-1	CASSQEGGGLSYNEQFF	TGCGCCAGCAGCCAAGAAGGGGGGGGCCTATCGTACAATGAGCAGTTCTTC
TRBV5-4	-	TRBD1	TRBJ1-2	CASSWTGTGKGYTF	TGTGCCAGCAGCTGGACCGGGACAGGGAAAGGCTACACCTTC